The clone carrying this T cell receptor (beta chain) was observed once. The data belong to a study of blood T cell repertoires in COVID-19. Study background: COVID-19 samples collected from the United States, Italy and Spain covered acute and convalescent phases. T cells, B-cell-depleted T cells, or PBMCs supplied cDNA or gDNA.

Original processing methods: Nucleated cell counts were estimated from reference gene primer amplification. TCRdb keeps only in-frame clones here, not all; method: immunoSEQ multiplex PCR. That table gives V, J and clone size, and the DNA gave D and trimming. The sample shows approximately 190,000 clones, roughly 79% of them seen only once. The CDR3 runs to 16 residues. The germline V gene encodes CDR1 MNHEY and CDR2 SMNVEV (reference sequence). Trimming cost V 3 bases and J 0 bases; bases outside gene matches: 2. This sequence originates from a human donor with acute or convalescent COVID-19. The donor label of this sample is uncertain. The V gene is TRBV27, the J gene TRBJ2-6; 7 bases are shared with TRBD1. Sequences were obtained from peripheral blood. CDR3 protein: CASSFAGGSGANVLTF. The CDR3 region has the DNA TGTGCCAGCAGTTTTGCAGGGGGCTCTGGGGCCAACGTCCTGACTTTC. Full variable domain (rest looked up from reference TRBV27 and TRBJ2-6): EAQVTQNPRYLITVTGKKLTVTCSQNMNHEYMSWYRQDPGLGLRQIYYSMNVEVTDKGDVPEGYKVSRKEKRNFPLILESPSPNQTSLYFCASSFAGGSGANVLTFGAGSRLTVL.